This T cell receptor beta chain was found in a study of technical replicates of blood from several donors. Data came from immunoSEQ multiplex PCR; TCRdb stores just in-frame clones and leaves some out. In the table there are about 80,000 clones, 70% to 90% of which are singletons. The source is a human donor in good health. Sequencing used T cells isolated from PBMCs.

The CDR3 loop is CASSVRLRSEQYF. The CDR3 coding sequence is TGTGCCAGCAGCGTAAGACTTAGGAGCGAGCAGTACTTC. This sequence joins TRBV9 and TRBJ2-7; D uncertain. Trimming removed 1 base at V and 6 bases at J, with 11 bases between. Looked up from germline, CDR1 is SGDLS and CDR2 is YYNGEE. The CDR3 extends over 13 amino acids.